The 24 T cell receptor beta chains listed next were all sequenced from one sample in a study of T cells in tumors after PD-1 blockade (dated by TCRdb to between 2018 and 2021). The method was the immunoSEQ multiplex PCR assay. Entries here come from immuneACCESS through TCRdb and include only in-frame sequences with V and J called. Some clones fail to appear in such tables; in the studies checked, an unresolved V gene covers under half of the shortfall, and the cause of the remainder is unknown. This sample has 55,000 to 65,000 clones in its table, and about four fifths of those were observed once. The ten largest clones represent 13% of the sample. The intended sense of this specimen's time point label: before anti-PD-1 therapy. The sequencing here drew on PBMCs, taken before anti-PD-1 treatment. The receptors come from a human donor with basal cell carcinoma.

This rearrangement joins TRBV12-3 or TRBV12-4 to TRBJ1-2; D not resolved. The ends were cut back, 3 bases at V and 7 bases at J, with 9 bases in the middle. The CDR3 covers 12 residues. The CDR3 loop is CASSFQAGGYTF. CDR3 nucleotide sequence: TGTGCCAGCAGTTTTCAGGCGGGTGGCTACACCTTC.

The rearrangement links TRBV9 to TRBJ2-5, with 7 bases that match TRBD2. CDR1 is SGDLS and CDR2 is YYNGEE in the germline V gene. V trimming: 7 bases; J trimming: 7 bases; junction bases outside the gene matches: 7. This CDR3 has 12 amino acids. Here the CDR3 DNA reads TGTGCCAGCGCCCGGGGGGAGGGGACCCAGTACTTC. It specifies CASARGEGTQYF.

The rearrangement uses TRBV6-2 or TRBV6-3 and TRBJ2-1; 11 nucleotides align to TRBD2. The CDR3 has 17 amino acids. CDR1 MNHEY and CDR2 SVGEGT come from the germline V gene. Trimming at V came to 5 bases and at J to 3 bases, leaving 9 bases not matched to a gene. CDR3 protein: CASSNTGTSGIYNEQFF. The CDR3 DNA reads TGTGCCAGCAGTAATACCGGGACTAGCGGCATCTACAATGAGCAGTTCTTC.

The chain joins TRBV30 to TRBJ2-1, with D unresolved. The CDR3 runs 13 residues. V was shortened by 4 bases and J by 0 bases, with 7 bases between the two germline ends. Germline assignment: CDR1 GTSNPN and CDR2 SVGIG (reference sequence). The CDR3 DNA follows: TGTGCCTGGAATAGGGCCTCCTACAATGAGCAGTTCTTC. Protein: CAWNRASYNEQFF.

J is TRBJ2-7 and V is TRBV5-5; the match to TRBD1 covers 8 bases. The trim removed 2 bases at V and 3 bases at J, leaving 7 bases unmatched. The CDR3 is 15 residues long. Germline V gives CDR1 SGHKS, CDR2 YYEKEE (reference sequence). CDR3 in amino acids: CASSLNRDRLYEQYF. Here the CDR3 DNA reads TGTGCCAGCAGCTTAAACCGGGACAGGCTCTACGAGCAGTACTTC. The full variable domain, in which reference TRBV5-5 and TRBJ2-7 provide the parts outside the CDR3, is DAGVTQSPTHLIKTRGQQVTLRCSPISGHKSVSWYQQVLGQGPQFIFQYYEKEERGRGNFPDRFSARQFPNYSSELNVNALLLGDSALYLCASSLNRDRLYEQYFGPGTRLTVT.

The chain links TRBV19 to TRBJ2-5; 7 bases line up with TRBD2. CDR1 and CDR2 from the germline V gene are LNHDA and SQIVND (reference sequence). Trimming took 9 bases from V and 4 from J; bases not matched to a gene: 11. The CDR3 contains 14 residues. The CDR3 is CASSSGTTIETQYF. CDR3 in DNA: TGTGCCAGCAGCTCCGGGACTACCATAGAGACCCAGTACTTC. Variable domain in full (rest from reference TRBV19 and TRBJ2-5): DGGITQSPKYLFRKEGQNVTLSCEQNLNHDAMYWYRQDPGQGLRLIYYSQIVNDFQKGDIAEGYSVSREKKESFPLTVTSAQKNPTAFYLCASSSGTTIETQYFGPGTRLLVL.

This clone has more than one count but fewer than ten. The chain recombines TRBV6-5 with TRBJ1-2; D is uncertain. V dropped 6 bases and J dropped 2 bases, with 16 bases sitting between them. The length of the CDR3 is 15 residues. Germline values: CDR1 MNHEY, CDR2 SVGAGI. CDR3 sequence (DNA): TGTGCCAGCAGCGCTAATGTGGGTTTCAACTATGGCTACACCTTC. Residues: CASSANVGFNYGYTF.

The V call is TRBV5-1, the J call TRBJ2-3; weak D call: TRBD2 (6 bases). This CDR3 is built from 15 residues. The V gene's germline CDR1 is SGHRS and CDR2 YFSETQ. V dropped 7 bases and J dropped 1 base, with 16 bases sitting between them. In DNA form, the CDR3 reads TGCGCCAGCTTCGACGGGGGTCACCGCACAGATACGCAGTATTTT. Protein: CASFDGGHRTDTQYF.

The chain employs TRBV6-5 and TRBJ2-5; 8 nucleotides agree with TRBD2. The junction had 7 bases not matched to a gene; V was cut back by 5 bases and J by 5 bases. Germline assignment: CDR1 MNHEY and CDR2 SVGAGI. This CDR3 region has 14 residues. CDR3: CASSPTRGAETQYF. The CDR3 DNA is TGTGCCAGCAGTCCAACGCGGGGGGCCGAGACCCAGTACTTC.

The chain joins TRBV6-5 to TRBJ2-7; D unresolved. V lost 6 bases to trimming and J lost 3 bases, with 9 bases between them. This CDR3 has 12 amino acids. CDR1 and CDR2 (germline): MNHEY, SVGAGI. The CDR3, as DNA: TGTGCCAGCAGCGCCGTGGGCTACGAGCAGTACTTC. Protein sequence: CASSAVGYEQYF.

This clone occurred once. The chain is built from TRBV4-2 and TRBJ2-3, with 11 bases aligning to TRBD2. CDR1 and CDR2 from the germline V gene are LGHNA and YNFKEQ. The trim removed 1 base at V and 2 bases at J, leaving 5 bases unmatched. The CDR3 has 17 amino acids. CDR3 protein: CASSQGSSGGFTDTQYF. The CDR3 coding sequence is TGTGCCAGCAGCCAAGGGTCTAGCGGGGGGTTCACAGATACGCAGTATTTT.

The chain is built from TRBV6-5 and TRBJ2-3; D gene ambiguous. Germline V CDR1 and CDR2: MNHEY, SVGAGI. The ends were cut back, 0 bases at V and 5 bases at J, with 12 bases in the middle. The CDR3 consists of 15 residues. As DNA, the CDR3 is TGTGCCAGCAGTTACTCGATCGTTCGCCAAGATACGCAGTATTTT. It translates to CASSYSIVRQDTQYF.

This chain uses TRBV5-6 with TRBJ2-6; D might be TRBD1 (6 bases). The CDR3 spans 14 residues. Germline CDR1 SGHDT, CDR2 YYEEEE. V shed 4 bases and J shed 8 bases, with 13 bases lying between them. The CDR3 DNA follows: TGTGCCAGCAGCCTGCGGACAGCTTCCAACGTCCTGACTTTC. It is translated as CASSLRTASNVLTF.

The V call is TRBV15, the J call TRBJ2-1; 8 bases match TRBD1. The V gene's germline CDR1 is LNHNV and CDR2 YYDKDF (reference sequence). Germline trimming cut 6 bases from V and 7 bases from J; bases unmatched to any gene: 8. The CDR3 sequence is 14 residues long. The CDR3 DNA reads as TGTGCCACCAGGGGACAGGAGGGGTGGAATGAGCAGTTCTTC. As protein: CATRGQEGWNEQFF. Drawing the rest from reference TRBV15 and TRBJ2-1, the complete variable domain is DAMVIQNPRYQVTQFGKPVTLSCSQTLNHNVMYWYQQKSSQAPKLLFHYYDKDFNNEADTPDNFQSRRPNTSFCFLDIRSPGLGDTAMYLCATRGQEGWNEQFFGPGTRLTVL.

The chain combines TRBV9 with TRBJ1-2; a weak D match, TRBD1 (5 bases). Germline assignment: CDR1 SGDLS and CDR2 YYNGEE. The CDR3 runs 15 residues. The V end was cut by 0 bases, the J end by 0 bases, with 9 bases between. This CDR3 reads CASSVVGDSNYGYTF. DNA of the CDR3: TGTGCCAGCAGCGTAGTGGGGGATTCTAACTATGGCTACACCTTC.

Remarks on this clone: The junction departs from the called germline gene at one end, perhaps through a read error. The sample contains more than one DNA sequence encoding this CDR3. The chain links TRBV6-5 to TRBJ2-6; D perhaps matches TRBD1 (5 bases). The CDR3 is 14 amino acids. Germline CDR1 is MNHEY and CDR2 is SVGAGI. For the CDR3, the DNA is TGTGCCACCGTATTACTTTCTGGGGCCAACGTCCTGACTTTT. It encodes CATVLLSGANVLTF.

The chain's CDR3 is CASSMWGNQPQHF. CDR3 nucleotide sequence: TGTGCCAGTAGTATGTGGGGCAATCAGCCCCAGCATTTT. The V and J genes are TRBV19 and TRBJ1-5; D remains ambiguous. The CDR3 consists of 13 residues. V lost 3 bases and J lost 2, with 5 bases in between. Germline V gene lookup returns CDR1 LNHDA and CDR2 SQIVND (reference sequence). Supplemented by reference TRBV19 and TRBJ1-5, the full variable domain reads DGGITQSPKYLFRKEGQNVTLSCEQNLNHDAMYWYRQDPGQGLRLIYYSQIVNDFQKGDIAEGYSVSREKKESFPLTVTSAQKNPTAFYLCASSMWGNQPQHFGDGTRLSIL.

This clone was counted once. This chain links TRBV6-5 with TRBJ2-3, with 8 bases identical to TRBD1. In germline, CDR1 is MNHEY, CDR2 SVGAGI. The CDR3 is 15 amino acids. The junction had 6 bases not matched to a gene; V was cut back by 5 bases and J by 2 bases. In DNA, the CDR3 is TGTGCCAGCAGTCCGACAGGGGCTGTCACAGATACGCAGTATTTT. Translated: CASSPTGAVTDTQYF.

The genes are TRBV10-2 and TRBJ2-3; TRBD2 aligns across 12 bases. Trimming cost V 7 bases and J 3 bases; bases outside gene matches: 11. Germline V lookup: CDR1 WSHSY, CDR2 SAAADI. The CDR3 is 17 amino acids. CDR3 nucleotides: TGCGCCAGCAAGGCTAGCGGGGGGGTCAGGGTGACAGATACGCAGTATTTT. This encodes CASKASGGVRVTDTQYF.

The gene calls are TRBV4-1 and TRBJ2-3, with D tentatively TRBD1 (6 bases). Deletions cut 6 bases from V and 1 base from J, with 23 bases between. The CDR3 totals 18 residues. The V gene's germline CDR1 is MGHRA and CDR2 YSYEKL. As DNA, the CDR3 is TGCGCCAGCAGGCCCAACTGGGGGACAAGGGAAGGCACAGATACGCAGTATTTT. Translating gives CASRPNWGTREGTDTQYF.

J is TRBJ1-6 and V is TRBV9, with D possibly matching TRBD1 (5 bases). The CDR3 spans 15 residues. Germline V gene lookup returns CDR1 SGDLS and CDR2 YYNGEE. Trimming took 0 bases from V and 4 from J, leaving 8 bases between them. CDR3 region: CASSVDGGYNSPLHF. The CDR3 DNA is TGTGCCAGCAGCGTAGATGGGGGTTATAATTCACCCCTCCACTTT. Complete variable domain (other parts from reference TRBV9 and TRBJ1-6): DSGVTQTPKHLITATGQRVTLRCSPRSGDLSVYWYQQSLDQGLQFLIQYYNGEERAKGNILERFSAQQFPDLHSELNLSSLELGDSALYFCASSVDGGYNSPLHFGNGTRLTVT.

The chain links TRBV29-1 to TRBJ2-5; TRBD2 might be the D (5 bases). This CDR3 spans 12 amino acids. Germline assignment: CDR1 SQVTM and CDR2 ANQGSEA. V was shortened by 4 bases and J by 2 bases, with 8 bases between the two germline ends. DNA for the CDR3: TGCAGCGTTGGAGGGAGACAAGAGACCCAGTACTTC. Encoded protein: CSVGGRQETQYF.

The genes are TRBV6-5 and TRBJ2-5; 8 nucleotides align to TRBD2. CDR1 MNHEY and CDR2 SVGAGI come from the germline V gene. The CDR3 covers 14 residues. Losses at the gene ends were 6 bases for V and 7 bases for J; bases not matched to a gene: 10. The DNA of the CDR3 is TGTGCCAGCAGGACCGGGACTAGTGGTGTGACCCAGTACTTC. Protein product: CASRTGTSGVTQYF.

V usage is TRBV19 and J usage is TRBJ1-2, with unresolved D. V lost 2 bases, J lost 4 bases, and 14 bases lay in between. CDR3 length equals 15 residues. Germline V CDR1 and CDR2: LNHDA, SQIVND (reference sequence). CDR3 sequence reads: CASSIILLTGYGYTF. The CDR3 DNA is TGTGCCAGTAGTATAATCCTTCTCACTGGCTATGGCTACACCTTC.